This paragraph reports one TCR beta chain. Its target is unknown. This specimen comes from a study of T cell responses to AZD1222 COVID-19 vaccine. Findings of the study overall: Clonal diversity may have been underestimated in mostly white British donors. Researchers took repertoire samples only after the peak T cell response had come. The number of AZD1222 recipients seropositive at baseline was only five or six.

This CDR3 is built from 14 residues. V dropped 8 bases and J dropped 0 bases, with 14 bases sitting between them. In germline, CDR1 is MNHEY, CDR2 SVGAGI. Data came from immunoSEQ multiplex PCR; TCRdb stores just in-frame clones and leaves some out. The sample yields tens of thousands of clones, 89% seen once. Source: peripheral blood, taken on day 0 of MenACWY control vaccination. This TCR derives from an adult in good health. The rearrangement joins TRBV6-5 to TRBJ2-7; maybe TRBD2 (6 bases). The DNA of the CDR3 is TGTGCCAGCCGAGGGACTCATAGCTCCTACGAGCAGTACTTC. Amino acid sequence: CASRGTHSSYEQYF.